This T cell receptor (beta chain) is from a study of CD8 T cells in Susac syndrome. The germline V and J ends were trimmed by 5 bases and 0 bases, with 10 bases remaining between them. Germline-derived CDR1 and CDR2 are MNHNS and SASEGT. The CDR3 is 14 residues long. An input of about 0.5 to 1 ug of RNA was subjected to reverse transcription using random hexamers. Amplification of the TCR beta CDR3 was carried out by immunoSEQ multiplex PCR, which spanned a total of 54 Vbeta and 13 Jbeta segments. TCRdb reprocessed the immunoSEQ multiplex PCR reads with MiXCR, giving one entry per CDR3 protein. The table includes about 280,000 distinct CDR3 sequences, approximately 81% detected once. Negative isolation was applied to CD8+ and CD4+ T cells, and FACS enrichment was applied to TEMRA cells.

This TCR came from a human donor with multiple sclerosis. Material: CD8+ T cells from PBMCs. This chain connects TRBV6-1 to TRBJ2-5; D may be TRBD2 (6 bases). The chain's CDR3 is CASSTGTYQETQYF. The DNA of the CDR3 is TGTGCCAGCAGTACCGGGACTTACCAAGAGACCCAGTACTTC.